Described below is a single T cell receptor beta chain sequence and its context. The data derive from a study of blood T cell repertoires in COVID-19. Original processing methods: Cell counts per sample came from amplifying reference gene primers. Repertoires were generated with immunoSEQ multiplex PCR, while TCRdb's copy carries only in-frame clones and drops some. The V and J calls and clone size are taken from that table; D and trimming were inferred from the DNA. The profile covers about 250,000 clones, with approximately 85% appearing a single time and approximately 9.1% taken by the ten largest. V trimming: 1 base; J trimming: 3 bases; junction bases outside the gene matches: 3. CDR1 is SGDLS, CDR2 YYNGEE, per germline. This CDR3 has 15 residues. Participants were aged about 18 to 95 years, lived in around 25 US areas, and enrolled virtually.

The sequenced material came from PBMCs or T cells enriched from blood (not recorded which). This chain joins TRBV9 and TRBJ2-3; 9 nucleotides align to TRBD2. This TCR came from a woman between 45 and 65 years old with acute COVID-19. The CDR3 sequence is CASSVIAGETDTQYF. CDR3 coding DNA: TGTGCCAGCAGCGTAATAGCGGGGGAGACAGATACGCAGTATTTT. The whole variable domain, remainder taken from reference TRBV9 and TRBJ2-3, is DSGVTQTPKHLITATGQRVTLRCSPRSGDLSVYWYQQSLDQGLQFLIQYYNGEERAKGNILERFSAQQFPDLHSELNLSSLELGDSALYFCASSVIAGETDTQYFGPGTRLTVL.